A selection of T cell receptor beta chains follows, all from one sample in a study of response to subunit inactivated influenza vaccine. A single record per CDR3 protein comes from TCRdb applying MiXCR to the RT-PCR reads. The table has about 570,000 distinct CDR3 sequences, 11% seen once. The same sample was also used in a study of T cells expressing NK-cell markers.

Specimen: PBMCs from blood, collected on the day of vaccination. These receptors all come from a man over 45 who received an inactivated influenza vaccine. Each CDR3 is given with its conserved first and last residue. A D gene is named only where the DNA matches it firmly. Clone size appears in some rows only: once, few, many, or a class for an expanded clone.

j_call clone_size v_call d_call cdr3_aa cdr3_nt
TRBJ1-5 - TRBV7-2 - CASSLVDSPRQPQHF TGTGCCAGCAGCCTAGTGGACAGCCCCCGACAGCCCCAGCATTTT
TRBJ2-5 few TRBV7-8 - CASSLYLGVEETQYF TGTGCCAGCAGCTTATACTTAGGGGTGGAAGAGACCCAGTACTTC
TRBJ2-3 few TRBV18 - CASSPQRSTDTQYF TGTGCCAGCTCACCACAGAGAAGCACAGATACGCAGTATTTT
TRBJ2-6 - TRBV5-1 - CASSLLGTDYSGANVLTF TGCGCCAGCAGCTTGTTGGGTACAGACTATTCTGGGGCCAACGTCCTGACTTTC
TRBJ1-6 few TRBV12-3/TRBV12-4 - CASSGQGLSPLHF TGTGCCAGCAGTGGGCAGGGGCTCTCACCCCTCCACTTT
TRBJ1-6 few TRBV6-5 - CASRQSEESVVPLHF TGTGCCAGCAGGCAAAGCGAGGAGTCAGTAGTACCCCTCCACTTT
TRBJ1-2 - TRBV5-1 - CASSLGTGGEGYTF TGCGCCAGCAGCTTGGGAACAGGCGGCGAAGGCTACACCTTC
TRBJ2-5 - TRBV9 TRBD2 CASSGPGGPSETQYF TGTGCCAGCAGCGGTCCGGGAGGGCCCTCCGAGACCCAGTACTTC
TRBJ2-3 few TRBV6-5 - CASSYSWRNLTDTQYF TGTGCCAGCAGTTACTCTTGGAGGAACCTCACAGATACGCAGTATTTT
TRBJ1-1 few TRBV20-1 - CSATRTVANTEAFF TGCAGTGCAACTAGGACAGTTGCGAACACTGAAGCTTTCTTT
TRBJ2-1 few TRBV5-3 TRBD2 CARSYSGFNNEQFF TGTGCCAGAAGCTATAGCGGGTTCAACAATGAGCAGTTCTTC
TRBJ2-7 many TRBV5-1 TRBD1 CASSLMGQNYEQYF TGCGCCAGCAGCTTGATGGGACAGAACTACGAGCAGTACTTC
TRBJ2-7 - TRBV29-1 TRBD2 CSVGGRGLYYEQYF TGCAGCGTTGGCGGGAGGGGCCTTTACTACGAGCAGTACTTC